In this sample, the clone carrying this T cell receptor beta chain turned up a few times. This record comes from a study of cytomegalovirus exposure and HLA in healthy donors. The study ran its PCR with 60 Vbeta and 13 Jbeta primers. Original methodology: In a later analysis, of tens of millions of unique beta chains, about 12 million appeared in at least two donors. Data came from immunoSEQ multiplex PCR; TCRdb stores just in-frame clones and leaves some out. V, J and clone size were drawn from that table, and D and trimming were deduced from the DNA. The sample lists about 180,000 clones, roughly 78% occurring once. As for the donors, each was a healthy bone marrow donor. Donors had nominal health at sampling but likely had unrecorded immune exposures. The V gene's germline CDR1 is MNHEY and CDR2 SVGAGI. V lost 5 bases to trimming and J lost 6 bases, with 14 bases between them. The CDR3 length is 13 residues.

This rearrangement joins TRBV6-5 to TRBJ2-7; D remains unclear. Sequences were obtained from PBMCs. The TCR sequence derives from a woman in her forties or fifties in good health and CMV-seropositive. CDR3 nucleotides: TGTGCCAGCAGTCAACAGACGGTGAGCGAGCAGTACTTC. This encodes CASSQQTVSEQYF.